This T cell receptor beta chain was retrieved from a study of beta chain features in type 1 diabetes. As concerns this clone: The antigen is undetermined.

Of the isolated RNA, all was reverse transcribed, and so the sequenced material was expressed TCRB transcripts. Produced via immunoSEQ multiplex PCR; TCRdb's table is partial and in-frame only. The sample shows about 38,000 clones, about 65% of them seen only once. Trimming pared 0 bases from V and 4 bases from J, leaving 13 bases between. This CDR3 comprises 15 residues. The germline CDR1 and CDR2 sequences are SGHRS and YFSETQ. The study, taken as a whole, reports: For type 1 diabetes patients, VDJ junctions showed fewer insertions and more deletions.

The rearrangement links TRBV5-1 to TRBJ1-1; no clear D gene. The source is a woman in her 30s in good health. The material sequenced was Tregs from blood. CDR3 sequence reads: CASSLGADLSTEAFF. DNA of the CDR3: TGCGCCAGCAGCTTGGGGGCAGATCTGTCCACTGAAGCTTTCTTT.